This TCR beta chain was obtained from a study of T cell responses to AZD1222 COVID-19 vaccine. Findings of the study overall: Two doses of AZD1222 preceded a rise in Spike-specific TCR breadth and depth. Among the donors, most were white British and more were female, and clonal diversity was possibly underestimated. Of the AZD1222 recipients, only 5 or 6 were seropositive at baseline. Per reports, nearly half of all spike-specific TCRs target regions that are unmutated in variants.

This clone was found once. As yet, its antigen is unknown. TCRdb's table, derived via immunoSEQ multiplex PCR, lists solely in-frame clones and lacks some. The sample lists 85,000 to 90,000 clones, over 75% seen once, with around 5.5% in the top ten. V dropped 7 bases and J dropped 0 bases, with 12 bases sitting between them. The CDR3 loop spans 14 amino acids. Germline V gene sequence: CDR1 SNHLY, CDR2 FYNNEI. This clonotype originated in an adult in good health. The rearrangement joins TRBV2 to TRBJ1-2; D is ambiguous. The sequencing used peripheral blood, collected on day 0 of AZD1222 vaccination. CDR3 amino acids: CASKKWVSNYGYTF. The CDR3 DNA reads TGTGCCAGCAAAAAGTGGGTCTCTAACTATGGCTACACCTTC. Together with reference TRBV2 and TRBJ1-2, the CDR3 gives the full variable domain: EPEVTQTPSHQVTQMGQEVILRCVPISNHLYFYWYRQILGQKVEFLVSFYNNEISEKSEIFDDQFSVERPDGSNFTLKIRSTKLEDSAMYFCASKKWVSNYGYTFGSGTRLTVV.